The subject of this entry is one T cell receptor (beta chain). This CDR3 spans 13 amino acids. Germline V gene sequence: CDR1 SGHNT, CDR2 YYREEE (reference sequence). V lost 0 bases, J lost 10 bases, and 7 bases stayed unmatched. The data belong to a study of blood T cell repertoires in COVID-19. Study details: Italy, Spain and the United States were the sources of the convalescent and acute COVID-19 samples.

Produced via immunoSEQ multiplex PCR; TCRdb's table is partial and in-frame only. The sample includes roughly 200,000 clones, 84% seen only once; the top ten take around 13%. What was sequenced was peripheral blood. This TCR came from a human donor in a cohort sampled during active COVID-19. The rearrangement links TRBV5-4 to TRBJ2-7; 7 nucleotides line up with TRBD1. CDR3 region: CASSLVGQVKQYF. CDR3 bases: TGTGCCAGCAGCTTGGTAGGACAGGTGAAACAGTACTTC.